These 24 T cell receptor beta chains were sequenced from one sample in a study of T-cell memory formation after mild COVID-19. One entry per CDR3 protein, called by TCRdb with MiXCR from the 5' RACE reads. The table lists 150,000 to 200,000 distinct CDR3 sequences, roughly 28% of them singletons, with 9.5% to 15% in the top ten. Material: PBMCs or a T cell subset sorted from them (not recorded which). The receptors originated from an adult woman who had mild COVID-19 (a few samples of this study predate the infection). Cell type and time point are not known.

J is TRBJ2-1 and V is TRBV4-2; a weak D match, TRBD2 (5 bases). The CDR3 consists of 16 residues. CDR1 is LGHNA, CDR2 YNFKEQ, per germline. The V end lost 1 base, the J end lost 4 bases, and 14 bases lay between the germline ends. In DNA, the CDR3 is TGTGCCAGCAGCCAAGGTGGAGCGGTCCAGTACAATGAGCAGTTCTTC. Translated, it gives CASSQGGAVQYNEQFF.

This rearrangement joins TRBV24-1 to TRBJ1-4; D is uncertain. Germline V CDR1 and CDR2: KGHDR, SFDVKD. This CDR3 spans 16 amino acids. V shed 5 bases and J shed 2 bases, with 14 bases lying between them. CDR3 bases: TGTGCCACCAGTGCCCCGGGAGCTGGGACTAATGAAAAACTGTTTTTT. Encoded protein: CATSAPGAGTNEKLFF.

V and J are TRBV3-1 and TRBJ1-6; D is possibly TRBD1 (5 bases). The CDR3 has 16 residues. In germline, CDR1 is LGHDT, CDR2 YNNKEL (reference sequence). The V end lost 4 bases, the J end lost 11 bases, and 21 bases lay between the germline ends. For the CDR3, the DNA is TGTGCCAGCAGCCCCTTCGGGGACCCCGGCTCAGCACCCCTCCACTTT. Translating it yields CASSPFGDPGSAPLHF.

This clonotype has more than one count but fewer than ten. The J gene is TRBJ2-7, the V gene TRBV4-1; D is unclear. V was shortened by 4 bases and J by 7 bases, with 17 bases between the two germline ends. This CDR3 comprises 14 residues. The germline V gene has CDR1 MGHRA and CDR2 YSYEKL. The CDR3 nucleotides are TGCGCCAGCAGCCCTCGGACGGGCGTGTGGGAGCAGTACTTC. Protein product: CASSPRTGVWEQYF.

This clonotype was counted a few times. The V and J genes are TRBV6-5 and TRBJ2-3; D is unclear. Trimming cost V 6 bases and J 3 bases, with 10 bases left between them. CDR1 MNHEY and CDR2 SVGAGI come from the germline V gene. There are 13 residues in the CDR3. The DNA for the CDR3 is TGTGCCAGCAGGGGGATAGCTACAGATACGCAGTATTTT. It translates to CASRGIATDTQYF.

This chain links TRBV10-3 with TRBJ2-5, with 9 bases matching TRBD2. J lost 4 bases, V lost 0 bases, and 9 bases had no gene match. This CDR3 has 17 amino acids. Germline-derived CDR1 and CDR2 are ENHRY and SYGVKD. The CDR3 DNA is TGTGCCATCAGTGAGTCTCAAGGTCCAGCGGGAGGAGAGACCCAGTACTTC. Residues: CAISESQGPAGGETQYF.

The rearrangement joins TRBV27 to TRBJ2-1, with D tentatively TRBD2 (6 bases). The germline CDR1 and CDR2 sequences are MNHEY and SMNVEV (reference sequence). CDR3 length equals 15 residues. V was shortened by 8 bases and J by 4 bases, with 18 bases between the two germline ends. The CDR3 loop is CASHTHSGVYNEQFF. The CDR3 nucleotides are TGTGCCAGCCACACTCATAGCGGAGTTTACAATGAGCAGTTCTTC.

The chain has TRBV7-2 and TRBJ2-5; 7 bases map to TRBD2. CDR1 is SGHTA and CDR2 is FQGNSA in the germline V gene. The J segment lost 1 base and the V segment lost 4 bases, leaving 6 bases of the junction unmatched. The CDR3 runs 15 residues. CDR3 region: CASSWAGLPQETQYF. The CDR3 region has the DNA TGTGCCAGCAGCTGGGCGGGACTACCCCAAGAGACCCAGTACTTC.

This clonotype was counted only a few times. V and J are TRBV9 and TRBJ2-1; no firm D call. The germline V and J ends were trimmed by 0 bases and 4 bases, with 11 bases remaining between them. The CDR3 has 15 residues. Germline assignment: CDR1 SGDLS and CDR2 YYNGEE. Here the CDR3 reads CASSVAPGSYNEQFF. CDR3 nucleotides: TGTGCCAGCAGCGTAGCGCCCGGCAGTTACAATGAGCAGTTCTTC.

The chain combines TRBV29-1 with TRBJ2-3, with TRBD2 identical over 9 bases. CDR3 length: 15 amino acids. Germline CDR1 SQVTM, CDR2 ANQGSEA. Trimming took 4 bases from V and 3 from J; bases not matched to a gene: 8. CDR3: CSVVFAGGSTDTQYF. In DNA form, the CDR3 reads TGCAGCGTTGTGTTCGCGGGAGGGAGTACAGATACGCAGTATTTT.

This clonotype was found a few times. This sequence joins TRBV9 and TRBJ2-1, with 13 bases identical to TRBD2. The CDR3 consists of 20 residues. Germline assignment: CDR1 SGDLS and CDR2 YYNGEE. V lost 0 bases and J lost 6; bases outside the gene matches: 15. The chain's CDR3 is CASSVARPGWTSGSSNEQFF. In DNA form, the CDR3 reads TGTGCCAGCAGCGTAGCTAGGCCCGGATGGACTAGCGGGAGTAGCAATGAGCAGTTCTTC.

About this clonotype: Its ends do not fully match the called genes, so a read error is possible. J is TRBJ1-1 and V is TRBV6-2 or TRBV6-3, with D hard to call. The CDR3 loop spans 12 amino acids. From germline, CDR1 is MNHEY and CDR2 SVGEGT. The CDR3 region has the DNA TGTGCCAGCAGTTACCCCAGCAGAGAGAACCAATTT. Translated, it gives CASSYPSRENQF.

V gene TRBV7-8 combines with J gene TRBJ2-5; D unclear. Germline V gives CDR1 SGHVS, CDR2 FQNEAQ. V lost 5 bases, J lost 5 bases, and 15 bases lay in between. This CDR3 comprises 14 residues. CDR3 region: CASSPPALAETQYF. In DNA form, the CDR3 reads TGTGCCAGCAGCCCGCCAGCCTTGGCCGAGACCCAGTACTTC. The whole variable domain, filled in from reference TRBV7-8 and TRBJ2-5, reads GAGVSQSPRYKVAKRGQDVALRCDPISGHVSLFWYQQALGQGPEFLTYFQNEAQLDKSGLPSDRFFAERPEGSVSTLKIQRTQQEDSAVYLCASSPPALAETQYFGPGTRLLVL.

The rearrangement uses TRBV9 and TRBJ2-1, with TRBD2 matching over 8 bases. CDR3 length: 13 residues. V lost 6 bases, J lost 7 bases, and 6 bases stayed unmatched. CDR1 and CDR2 from the germline V gene are SGDLS and YYNGEE. In DNA form, the CDR3 reads TGTGCCAGCAACGGGGGGGCCGGGAATGAGCAGTTCTTC. Protein sequence: CASNGGAGNEQFF.

The chain has TRBV4-2 and TRBJ1-2; D may be TRBD1 (6 bases). The germline V gene has CDR1 LGHNA and CDR2 YNFKEQ. The CDR3 spans 15 residues. Between the trimmed V and J ends, which lost 4 bases and 2 bases, there was a span of 14 bases. CDR3 in DNA: TGTGCCAGCAGCCCAGAAGGACAGAACAACTATGGCTACACCTTC. This encodes CASSPEGQNNYGYTF.

This clonotype was seen more than once but under ten times. V and J are TRBV7-2 and TRBJ2-3, with 8 positions matching TRBD2. V shed 2 bases, J shed 0 bases, and the junction held 1 base outside the gene matches. Germline loops: CDR1 SGHTA, CDR2 FQGNSA. The CDR3 contains 15 residues. In DNA, the CDR3 is TGTGCCAGCAGCTTATCTAGCGGGAGCACAGATACGCAGTATTTT. Protein: CASSLSSGSTDTQYF.

The rearrangement uses TRBV5-4 and TRBJ2-1; D possibly corresponds to TRBD1 (6 bases). Germline V lookup: CDR1 SGHNT, CDR2 YYREEE (reference sequence). V lost 6 bases to trimming and J lost 6 bases, with 16 bases between them. The CDR3 extends over 14 amino acids. The CDR3 here is CASNLQGSSNEQFF. The CDR3 DNA sequence: TGTGCCAGCAACTTACAGGGTTCAAGCAATGAGCAGTTCTTC.

Many counts were recorded for this clonotype. The V call is TRBV9, the J call TRBJ2-7, with TRBD2 matching over 8 bases. Germline trimming cut 3 bases from V and 2 bases from J; bases unmatched to any gene: 7. The CDR3 length is 15 residues. The germline V gene has CDR1 SGDLS and CDR2 YYNGEE. For the CDR3, the DNA is TGTGCCAGCAGCGCTGAACCGGGACTAGCCTACGAGCAGTACTTC. It specifies CASSAEPGLAYEQYF.

This sequence joins TRBV10-3 and TRBJ2-3, with D possibly being TRBD2 (6 bases). The CDR3 length is 16 residues. The V and J ends lost 6 bases and 4 bases respectively, with 20 bases between them. Germline CDR1 reads ENHRY; CDR2 reads SYGVKD. Written as DNA, the CDR3 is TGTGCCATCAGAACTGGGACTTCTCGTCAGTCAGATACGCAGTATTTT. Protein: CAIRTGTSRQSDTQYF.

In its sample, this clonotype was seen a few times. This rearrangement joins TRBV24-1 to TRBJ1-2; tentative D call: TRBD1 (5 bases). Per the germline V gene, CDR1 is KGHDR and CDR2 is SFDVKD. The CDR3 has 15 residues. Deletions cut 4 bases from V and 5 bases from J, with 16 bases between. The CDR3: CATSDPTRKGYGYTF. The CDR3 DNA follows: TGTGCCACCAGTGACCCGACCCGCAAGGGGTATGGCTACACCTTC.

Only a few counts were recorded for this clonotype. The chain employs TRBV7-3 and TRBJ2-2; the D gene is possibly TRBD2 (6 bases). This CDR3 contains 14 residues. From germline, CDR1 is SGHTA and CDR2 FQGTGA. V shed 5 bases and J shed 5 bases, with 12 bases lying between them. The CDR3 sequence is CASSPVSGTGELFF. CDR3 sequence (DNA): TGTGCCAGCAGCCCCGTCAGCGGGACCGGGGAGCTGTTTTTT.

The V gene is TRBV5-1, the J gene TRBJ2-1; D is perhaps TRBD2 (5 bases). Trimming removed 4 bases from V and 4 bases from J, with 18 bases in between. The germline CDR1 and CDR2 sequences are SGHRS and YFSETQ. The CDR3 is 16 residues long. CDR3 amino acids: CASSPRAKTGYNEQFF. CDR3 DNA: TGCGCCAGCAGCCCGAGGGCGAAAACGGGTTACAATGAGCAGTTCTTC.

The chain uses TRBV20-1 and TRBJ2-1, with 8 nucleotides matching TRBD2. V shed 2 bases and J 4 bases; nucleotides not matched to a gene: 10. Germline assignment: CDR1 DFQATT and CDR2 SNEGSKA (reference sequence). The CDR3 contains 16 residues. The CDR3, as DNA: TGCAGTGCTAGACTAGCGGGCGGAACCATTTACAATGAGCAGTTCTTC. Protein sequence: CSARLAGGTIYNEQFF.

This chain uses TRBV19 with TRBJ1-4; D uncertain. This CDR3 contains 13 residues. V lost 4 bases to trimming and J lost 4 bases, with 7 bases between them. Germline V gives CDR1 LNHDA, CDR2 SQIVND (reference sequence). The CDR3 spells CASSKGINEKLFF. Here the CDR3 DNA reads TGTGCCAGTAGTAAGGGCATTAATGAAAAACTGTTTTTT.